The next 31 T cell receptor beta chains were all read from a single sample in a study of shared T cell receptors in the human thymus. Here immunoSEQ multiplex PCR was the method, and the copy in TCRdb shows in-frame clones only, minus some. Among hundreds of thousands of clones listed, approximately 87% were seen once. This same sample was also taken into another study, of human thymus T cells.

Sample: thymocytes. The receptors were gathered from a boy in the first two years of life with a congenital heart defect.

This chain links TRBV25-1 with TRBJ1-1, with 7 bases matching TRBD1. Germline trimming cut 10 bases from V and 0 bases from J; bases unmatched to any gene: 11. The germline V gene has CDR1 MGHDK and CDR2 SYGVNS. This CDR3 region has 15 residues. The CDR3, as DNA: TGTGCCACCCGAAATAAGACAGGGATGAACACTGAAGCTTTCTTT. Its protein product is CATRNKTGMNTEAFF.

In regard to this clone: One end of the junction fails to match germline, which may point to a read error. The chain recombines TRBV27 with TRBJ2-7; D perhaps matches TRBD1 (6 bases). The CDR3 runs to 15 residues. Per the germline V gene, CDR1 is MNHEY and CDR2 is SMNVEV (reference sequence). CDR3 sequence: CASRLGERQGLDYFF. The CDR3 DNA reads as TGTGCCAGCAGACTGGGAGAACGGCAGGGGTTGGATTACTTCTTC.

The chain is built from TRBV21-1 and TRBJ2-7; the table's D call, TRBD1, was not checked against the DNA. TRBV21-1 is designated a pseudogene. The CDR3 sequence is 15 residues long. For the CDR3, the DNA is TGTGCCAGCAGCAAAGGCACAGCAGCCGCAGGTGGGCAGTACTTC. Its protein is CASSKGTAAAGGQYF.

The gene calls are TRBV7-3 and TRBJ2-5; 8 bases are shared with TRBD2. CDR3 length: 13 amino acids. V gave up 2 bases and J gave up 5 bases; unmatched junction bases: 1. Per the germline V gene, CDR1 is SGHTA and CDR2 is FQGTGA. Here the CDR3 reads CASSLRGGETQYF. As DNA, the CDR3 is TGTGCCAGCAGCTTACGCGGGGGGGAGACCCAGTACTTC.

In nucleotides, the CDR3 is TGTGCCAGCAGTCTGGTTGGGGAGGCGGTCGAGACCCAGTACTTC. It encodes CASSLVGEAVETQYF. V usage is TRBV27 and J usage is TRBJ2-5; weak D call: TRBD2 (6 bases). Trimming took 5 bases from V and 5 from J, leaving 18 bases between them. Germline values: CDR1 MNHEY, CDR2 SMNVEV (reference sequence). The CDR3 consists of 15 residues.

In DNA form, the CDR3 reads TGCGCCAGCAGCTTGAAGAAGCGGGGGTCCTCCTACGAGCAGTACTTC. Translating gives CASSLKKRGSSYEQYF. The chain links TRBV5-1 to TRBJ2-7, with 8 nucleotides matching TRBD2. CDR3 size: 16 residues. Germline values: CDR1 SGHRS, CDR2 YFSETQ. Germline trimming cut 1 base from V and 0 bases from J; bases unmatched to any gene: 6.

In DNA, the CDR3 is TGTGCCAGCAGCTCGCCGGGACAGAAGGACACTGAAGCTTTCTTT. It codes for CASSSPGQKDTEAFF. The V call is TRBV13, the J call TRBJ1-1; TRBD1 matches 7 bases. V shed 4 bases, J shed 3 bases, and the junction held 8 bases outside the gene matches. Germline V gene sequence: CDR1 PRHDT, CDR2 FYEKMQ (reference sequence). The CDR3 extends over 15 amino acids.

This chain connects TRBV28 to TRBJ1-5, with D unresolved. Germline V gene lookup returns CDR1 MDHEN and CDR2 SYDVKM. Trimming cost V 6 bases and J 0 bases, with 12 bases left between them. This CDR3 spans 15 amino acids. The DNA for the CDR3 is TGTGCCAGCAGCGTCCCCCGGGATAGCAATCAGCCCCAGCATTTT. Its protein product is CASSVPRDSNQPQHF. The full variable domain, rest sourced from reference TRBV28 and TRBJ1-5, is DVKVTQSSRYLVKRTGEKVFLECVQDMDHENMFWYRQDPGLGLRLIYFSYDVKMKEKGDIPEGYSVSREKKERFSLILESASTNQTSMYLCASSVPRDSNQPQHFGDGTRLSIL.

The rearrangement links TRBV28 to TRBJ2-7; D is perhaps TRBD2 (5 bases). Per the germline V gene, CDR1 is MDHEN and CDR2 is SYDVKM. This CDR3 comprises 15 residues. Trimming stripped 8 bases from V and 5 bases from J, with 22 bases between. CDR3 in amino acids: CASGRGLHLIHEQYF. The DNA of the CDR3 is TGTGCCAGCGGACGCGGGCTCCACCTAATCCACGAGCAGTACTTC.

The chain combines TRBV19 with TRBJ1-1; 8 bases fit TRBD1. Unmatched junction bases numbered 3, after V lost 8 bases and J lost 4 bases. Germline CDR1 LNHDA, CDR2 SQIVND (reference sequence). CDR3 length equals 12 residues. CDR3 coding DNA: TGTGCCAGTTTACAGGGGGGCACTGAAGCTTTCTTT. Translating gives CASLQGGTEAFF.

The chain recombines TRBV2 with TRBJ2-7; 12 bases match TRBD1. V trimming: 6 bases; J trimming: 6 bases; junction bases outside the gene matches: 6. The V gene's germline CDR1 is SNHLY and CDR2 FYNNEI. This CDR3 contains 14 residues. The CDR3, as DNA: TGTGCCAGCAGACCAGGGACAGGGGGCGGCGAGCAGTACTTC. Its protein is CASRPGTGGGEQYF. The full variable domain, its missing parts supplied by reference TRBV2 and TRBJ2-7, is EPEVTQTPSHQVTQMGQEVILRCVPISNHLYFYWYRQILGQKVEFLVSFYNNEISEKSEIFDDQFSVERPDGSNFTLKIRSTKLEDSAMYFCASRPGTGGGEQYFGPGTRLTVT.

Notes on this clone: The sample has other DNA sequences that encode this CDR3 too. This rearrangement joins TRBV25-1 to TRBJ1-3, with D possibly matching TRBD1 (5 bases). The V and J ends lost 5 bases and 1 base respectively, with 12 bases between them. The CDR3 runs to 15 residues. From germline, CDR1 is MGHDK and CDR2 SYGVNS. This CDR3 is CASSPSRGSGNTIYF. The CDR3, as DNA: TGTGCCAGCAGTCCCTCCCGGGGGTCTGGAAACACCATATATTTT.

The gene calls are TRBV2 and TRBJ2-1, with D unclear. The CDR3 totals 17 residues. The germline V gene has CDR1 SNHLY and CDR2 FYNNEI. Trimming cost V 6 bases and J 0 bases, with 18 bases left between them. The CDR3 is CASSPPRSAISYNEQFF. DNA for the CDR3: TGTGCCAGCAGCCCTCCCCGGTCCGCAATCTCCTACAATGAGCAGTTCTTC.

This chain joins TRBV9 and TRBJ2-2; D may be TRBD1 (7 bases). The length of the CDR3 is 19 residues. Germline values: CDR1 SGDLS, CDR2 YYNGEE. V gave up 6 bases and J gave up 2 bases, with 26 bases separating them. The CDR3 sequence is CASTPDPIGGGRNTGELFF. In nucleotides, the CDR3 is TGTGCCAGCACCCCAGACCCCATTGGAGGGGGCCGCAACACCGGGGAGCTGTTTTTT.

The chain has TRBV6-5 and TRBJ2-7; 8 bases are shared with TRBD2. Looked up from germline, CDR1 is MNHEY and CDR2 is SVGAGI. This CDR3 spans 16 amino acids. V shed 0 bases, J shed 3 bases, and the junction held 7 bases outside the gene matches. The DNA of the CDR3 is TGTGCCAGCAGTTACTCAGGTCTAGCGGGCTACTACGAGCAGTACTTC. It encodes CASSYSGLAGYYEQYF.

This clone was picked up a small number of times. The V call is TRBV6-1, the J call TRBJ1-4; 8 bases line up with TRBD1. This CDR3 spans 13 amino acids. V shed 9 bases and J 8 bases; nucleotides not matched to a gene: 8. Germline assignment: CDR1 MNHNS and CDR2 SASEGT. Written as DNA, the CDR3 is TGTGCCAGTCTCGGACAGGGTTGCGAAAAACTGTTTTTT. This encodes CASLGQGCEKLFF.

Regarding this clone: Sequence at one end of the junction differs from germline and may be a read error. The CDR3 DNA reads as TGTGCCAGCAGCCAAGCCAGGGCCTACGAGCAGCACTTC. Translated: CASSQARAYEQHF. The rearrangement joins TRBV14 to TRBJ2-7, with a tentative D call TRBD1 (5 bases). CDR1 and CDR2 (germline): SGHDN, FVKESK. This CDR3 is built from 13 residues.

V and J are TRBV28 and TRBJ2-7; 8 bases map to TRBD1. The junction had 15 bases not matched to a gene; V was cut back by 2 bases and J by 3 bases. The germline CDR1 and CDR2 sequences are MDHEN and SYDVKM. CDR3 length: 18 residues. The CDR3 region is CASSLVAPTGTGIYEQYF. The CDR3 DNA reads as TGTGCCAGCAGTTTAGTAGCACCTACCGGGACAGGTATCTACGAGCAGTACTTC.

Only one count was recorded for this clone. V and J are TRBV7-2 and TRBJ2-1; D is perhaps TRBD2 (5 bases). CDR1 and CDR2 from the germline V gene are SGHTA and FQGNSA. V shed 5 bases and J shed 6 bases, with 11 bases lying between them. This CDR3 is 13 amino acids long. The chain's CDR3 is CASSPPRGNEQFF. As DNA, the CDR3 is TGTGCCAGCAGCCCCCCCCGGGGCAATGAGCAGTTCTTC. Looking up the rest from reference TRBV7-2 and TRBJ2-1 gives the full variable domain: GAGVSQSPSNKVTEKGKDVELRCDPISGHTALYWYRQSLGQGLEFLIYFQGNSAPDKSGLPSDRFSAERTGGSVSTLTIQRTQQEDSAVYLCASSPPRGNEQFFGPGTRLTVL.

J is TRBJ1-4 and V is TRBV18; D remains ambiguous. Germline CDR1 is KGHSH and CDR2 is LQKENI. V lost 4 bases, J lost 3 bases, and 3 bases lay in between. The CDR3 has 12 amino acids. CDR3 in DNA: TGTGCCAGCTCACACTCTAATGAAAAACTGTTTTTT. This sequence encodes CASSHSNEKLFF.

This clone is a singleton in its sample. The rearrangement joins TRBV7-8 to TRBJ2-7; 13 bases are shared with TRBD2. The CDR3 is 19 amino acids. V lost 0 bases to trimming and J lost 4 bases; unmatched junction nucleotides: 12. Germline values: CDR1 SGHVS, CDR2 FQNEAQ. The chain's CDR3 is CASSLAPGTSGIPFYEQYF. The CDR3 bases are TGTGCCAGCAGCTTAGCTCCGGGGACTAGCGGGATCCCCTTTTACGAGCAGTACTTC.

This clone was observed a few times. The chain couples TRBV4-3 to TRBJ2-7; 8 bases map to TRBD1. After removal of 3 bases from V and 2 bases from J, the junction contained 12 bases not matched to a gene. Germline CDR1 and CDR2: LGHNA and YSLEER. The CDR3 covers 17 residues. The CDR3 here is CASSHIRQTGEAYEQYF. The CDR3 DNA reads as TGCGCCAGCAGCCATATACGACAGACAGGGGAGGCCTACGAGCAGTACTTC.

In this sample, this clone turned up a few times. The chain links TRBV28 to TRBJ2-5, with D tentatively TRBD1 (5 bases). Per germline, CDR1 MDHEN and CDR2 SYDVKM. V was trimmed by 2 bases and J by 1 base, leaving 5 bases between them. The CDR3 consists of 13 residues. Here the CDR3 reads CASSLRGQETQYF. CDR3 nucleotide sequence: TGTGCCAGCAGTTTAAGGGGCCAAGAGACCCAGTACTTC.

The rearrangement uses TRBV6-1 and TRBJ1-3; TRBD1 matches 7 bases. CDR1 MNHNS and CDR2 SASEGT come from the germline V gene. The CDR3 has 20 residues. The J segment lost 2 bases and the V segment lost 0 bases, leaving 16 bases of the junction unmatched. This CDR3 reads CASSEAFGTARRFAGNTIYF. In DNA form, the CDR3 reads TGTGCCAGCAGTGAAGCGTTCGGGACAGCTCGGCGATTTGCTGGAAACACCATATATTTT.

This chain joins TRBV4-3 and TRBJ1-2, with 10 bases aligning to TRBD1. V was pared by 3 bases and J by 3 bases, with 4 bases of the junction left unmatched. Germline assignment: CDR1 LGHNA and CDR2 YSLEER. This CDR3 has 15 amino acids. The CDR3 is CASSHRQGADYGYTF. CDR3 DNA sequence: TGCGCCAGCAGCCATAGACAGGGGGCGGACTATGGCTACACCTTC.

On this clone itself: One end of the junction fails to match germline, which may point to a read error. The chain couples TRBV4-3 to TRBJ2-6; the match to TRBD1 covers 7 bases. Germline loops: CDR1 LGHNA, CDR2 YSLEER. The CDR3 runs 15 residues. CDR3 in DNA: TGCGCCAGCAGCGAAGACAGGGATGGGGCCAACGTCCTGACTTTC. Amino acid sequence: CASSEDRDGANVLTF.

Here the CDR3 DNA reads TGTGCCAGCAGCTTGGGACAGGGGTTTTTCACCTACAATGAGCAGTTCTTC. This translates into CASSLGQGFFTYNEQFF. The chain combines TRBV5-6 with TRBJ2-1; 8 positions agree with TRBD1. Unmatched junction bases numbered 7, after V lost 0 bases and J lost 2 bases. Per germline, CDR1 SGHDT and CDR2 YYEEEE. This CDR3 spans 17 amino acids.

The chain combines TRBV10-3 with TRBJ2-7, with TRBD1 identical over 7 bases. The CDR3 is 14 residues long. After removal of 11 bases from V and 3 bases from J, the junction contained 13 bases not matched to a gene. Per germline, CDR1 ENHRY and CDR2 SYGVKD. CDR3 sequence: CAAGLPGTVYEQYF. The CDR3 DNA follows: TGTGCCGCAGGGCTCCCTGGGACAGTCTACGAGCAGTACTTC.

The chain uses TRBV10-3 and TRBJ1-1, with 8 positions matching TRBD1. This CDR3 has 17 residues. V was clipped by 8 bases and J by 2 bases; unmatched bases: 16. Per the germline V gene, CDR1 is ENHRY and CDR2 is SYGVKD. CDR3 DNA sequence: TGTGCCATCGCGAAGGGGCCCGGACAGGGCGATAACACTGAAGCTTTCTTT. Its protein product is CAIAKGPGQGDNTEAFF.

V and J are TRBV30 and TRBJ1-5; 7 nucleotides match TRBD1. This CDR3 comprises 14 residues. The V gene's germline CDR1 is GTSNPN and CDR2 SVGIG (reference sequence). V lost 2 bases, J lost 4 bases, and 5 bases stayed unmatched. CDR3 sequence: CAWSRQGRNQPQHF. CDR3 nucleotide sequence: TGTGCCTGGAGTAGACAGGGCCGGAATCAGCCCCAGCATTTT.

The V and J genes are TRBV21-1 and TRBJ2-7; the DNA was not used to check the table's D call, TRBD2. TRBV21-1 is labeled a pseudogene. CDR3 length: 14 residues. The CDR3, as DNA: TGTGCCAGCAGCAAAGTTAGCCCTTTCTACGAGCAGTACTTC. Translation: CASSKVSPFYEQYF.